This T cell receptor beta chain was identified in a study of shared clonotypes between healthy human individuals. The data were produced by immunoSEQ multiplex PCR, yet TCRdb's version contains in-frame clones alone and is incomplete. Seen here are around 2.1 million clones, 90% to 96% observed once, and the top ten hold more than 0.1%. There are 14 residues in the CDR3. Germline V gives CDR1 MNHNS, CDR2 SASEGT. V dropped 9 bases and J dropped 5 bases, with 19 bases sitting between them. This chain connects TRBV6-1 to TRBJ1-1; possible D gene TRBD1, 5 bases. The sequenced sample consisted of naive CD4+ T cells sorted from blood. Stated subset: CD45RA+ positively selected. This receptor was taken from a young man in good health. CDR3 sequence: CASYQLGRGTEAFF. In DNA form, the CDR3 reads TGTGCCAGTTACCAACTGGGGCGCGGGACTGAAGCTTTCTTT.